The TCR beta chain under discussion was sequenced for a study of early T cells in non-severe SARS-CoV-2 infection. Across the whole study: It was bulk RNA from unsorted whole blood that was sequenced, and the chains were unpaired. General observations from the study: CD4 and private specificities were missed by VDJdb matching, which favored anti-spike CD8 responses.

Individually, cDNA molecules had unique molecular identifiers attached to them. Via MiXCR, TCRdb re-called the 5' RACE reads, giving one row per CDR3 protein. The repertoire has approximately 70,000 distinct CDR3 sequences, about 5% of them found once; the top ten carry under 7.5%. This clonotype has at least ten counts. The antigen remains unidentified. The material sequenced was whole blood, taken at baseline. The TCR was taken from an adult who was a healthcare worker with PCR-confirmed SARS-CoV-2 infection or an uninfected control (not recorded which).

This CDR3 reads CASSRRLAGGEQYF. The CDR3 bases are TGTGCCAGCAGTAGGAGGCTAGCGGGGGGCGAGCAGTACTTC. The genes are TRBV28 and TRBJ2-7, with 11 bases that match TRBD2. V lost 5 bases and J lost 6; bases outside the gene matches: 6. CDR1 is MDHEN, CDR2 SYDVKM, per germline. This CDR3 is built from 14 residues.